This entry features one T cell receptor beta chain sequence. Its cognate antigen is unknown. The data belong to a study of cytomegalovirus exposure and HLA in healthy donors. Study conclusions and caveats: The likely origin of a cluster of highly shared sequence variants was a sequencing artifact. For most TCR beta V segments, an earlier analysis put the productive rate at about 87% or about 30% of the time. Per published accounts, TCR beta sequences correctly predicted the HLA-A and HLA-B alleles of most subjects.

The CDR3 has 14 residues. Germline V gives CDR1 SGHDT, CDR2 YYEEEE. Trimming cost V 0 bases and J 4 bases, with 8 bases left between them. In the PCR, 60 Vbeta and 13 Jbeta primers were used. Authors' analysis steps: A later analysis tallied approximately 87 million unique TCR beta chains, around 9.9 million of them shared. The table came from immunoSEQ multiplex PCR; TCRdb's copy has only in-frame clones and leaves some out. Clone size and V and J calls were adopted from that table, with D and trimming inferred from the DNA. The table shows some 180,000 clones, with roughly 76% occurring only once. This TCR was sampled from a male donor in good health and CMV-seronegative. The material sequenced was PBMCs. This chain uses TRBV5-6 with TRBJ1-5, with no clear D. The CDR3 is CASSLGLRNQPQHF. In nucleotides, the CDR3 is TGTGCCAGCAGCTTGGGGCTCAGAAATCAGCCCCAGCATTTT.